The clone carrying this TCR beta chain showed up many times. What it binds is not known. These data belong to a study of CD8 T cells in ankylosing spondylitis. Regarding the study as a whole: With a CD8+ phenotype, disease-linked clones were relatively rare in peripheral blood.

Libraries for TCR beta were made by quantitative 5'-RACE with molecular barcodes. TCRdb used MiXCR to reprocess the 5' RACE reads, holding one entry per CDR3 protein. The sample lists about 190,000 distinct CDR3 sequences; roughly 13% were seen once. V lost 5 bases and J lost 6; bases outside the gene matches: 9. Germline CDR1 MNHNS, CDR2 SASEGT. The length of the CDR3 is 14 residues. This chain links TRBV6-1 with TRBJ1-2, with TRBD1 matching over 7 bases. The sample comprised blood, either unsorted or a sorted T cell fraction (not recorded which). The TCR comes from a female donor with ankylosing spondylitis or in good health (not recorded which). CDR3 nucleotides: TGTGCCAGCAGTAGGAACAGGGGAGATGATGGCTACACCTTC. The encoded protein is CASSRNRGDDGYTF.